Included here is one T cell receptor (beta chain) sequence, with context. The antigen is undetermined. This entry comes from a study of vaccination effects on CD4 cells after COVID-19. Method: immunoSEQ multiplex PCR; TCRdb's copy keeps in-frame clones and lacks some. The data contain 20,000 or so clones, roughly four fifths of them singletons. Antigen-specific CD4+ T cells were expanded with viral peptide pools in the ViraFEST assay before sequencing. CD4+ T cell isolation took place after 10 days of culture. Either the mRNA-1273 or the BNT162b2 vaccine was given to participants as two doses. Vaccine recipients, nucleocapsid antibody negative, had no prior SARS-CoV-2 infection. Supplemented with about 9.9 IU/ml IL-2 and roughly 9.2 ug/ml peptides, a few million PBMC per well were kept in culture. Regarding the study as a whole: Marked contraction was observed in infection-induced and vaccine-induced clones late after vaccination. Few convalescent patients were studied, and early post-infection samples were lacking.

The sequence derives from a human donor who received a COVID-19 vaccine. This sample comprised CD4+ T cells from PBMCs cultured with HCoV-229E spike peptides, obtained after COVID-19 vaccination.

This chain's CDR3 is CASSLTGNTEAFF. Here the CDR3 DNA reads TGTGCCAGCAGTTTAACAGGGAACACTGAAGCTTTCTTT. V gene TRBV12-3 or TRBV12-4 combines with J gene TRBJ1-1; D is perhaps TRBD1 (5 bases). V shed 2 bases and J shed 1 base, with 5 bases lying between them. The length of the CDR3 is 13 residues.